Each of the 6 T cell receptor beta chains below was sequenced from the same sample in a study of T cells in Graves' hyperthyroidism and ophthalmopathy. The CDR3 regions of TCR beta were amplified from RNA transcripts. TCR CDR3 underwent first-round RT-PCR with the HTBI primer set. MiXCR was run by TCRdb on the multiplex PCR reads, yielding one entry per CDR3 protein. The sample lists under 200,000 distinct CDR3 sequences, approximately 9% occurring once. Sequenced material: blood. Every receptor here comes from a woman between 18 and 30 years old with Graves' hyperthyroidism that later progressed to Graves' ophthalmopathy.

The table lists this clonotype with many counts. The chain couples TRBV28 to TRBJ1-2, with D hard to call. Per germline, CDR1 MDHEN and CDR2 SYDVKM. The CDR3 totals 15 residues. V gave up 2 bases and J gave up 4 bases, with 14 bases separating them. In DNA, the CDR3 is TGTGCCAGCAGTTTACAGGCCTCGCAAAGCTATGGCTACACCTTC. It is translated as CASSLQASQSYGYTF.

The table lists this clonotype with a few counts. The CDR3 here is CASSSPTGGADGYTF. The CDR3 nucleotides are TGTGCCAGCAGCTCCCCGACAGGGGGCGCGGATGGCTACACCTTC. This chain joins TRBV4-2 and TRBJ1-2; 10 bases are a match to TRBD1. The length of the CDR3 is 15 residues. Looked up from germline, CDR1 is LGHNA and CDR2 is YNFKEQ. V shed 5 bases and J 6 bases; nucleotides not matched to a gene: 9.

The V and J genes are TRBV19 and TRBJ2-1; tentatively, D is TRBD1 or TRBD2 (5 bases each). There are 14 residues in the CDR3. Germline V gene data show CDR1 as LNHDA and CDR2 as SQIVND (reference sequence). V lost 3 bases, J lost 4 bases, and 10 bases lay in between. As DNA, the CDR3 is TGTGCCAGTAGTATCCGGTGGGGGTACAATGAGCAGTTCTTC. As protein: CASSIRWGYNEQFF. The whole variable domain, remainder taken from reference TRBV19 and TRBJ2-1, is DGGITQSPKYLFRKEGQNVTLSCEQNLNHDAMYWYRQDPGQGLRLIYYSQIVNDFQKGDIAEGYSVSREKKESFPLTVTSAQKNPTAFYLCASSIRWGYNEQFFGPGTRLTVL.

This clonotype was detected a few times. The J gene is TRBJ1-1, the V gene TRBV29-1; 8 bases fit TRBD1. Germline lookup yields CDR1 SQVTM and CDR2 ANQGSEA. This CDR3 has 13 residues. The trim removed 6 bases at V and 4 bases at J, leaving 7 bases unmatched. The CDR3 sequence is CSVGNRGGTEAFF. In DNA form, the CDR3 reads TGCAGCGTAGGGAACAGGGGGGGCACTGAAGCTTTCTTT.

This clonotype was detected many times. The CDR3 DNA reads as TGCAGTGCTAGAGGCCTAGCAGGCAATGAGCAGTTCTTC. The encoded protein is CSARGLAGNEQFF. The chain employs TRBV20-1 and TRBJ2-1, with a tentative D call TRBD2 (5 bases). Germline CDR1 DFQATT, CDR2 SNEGSKA (reference sequence). Trimming removed 1 base at V and 6 bases at J, with 10 bases between. The CDR3 sequence is 13 residues long.

The table lists this clonotype with many counts. J is TRBJ1-1 and V is TRBV6-1; perhaps TRBD1 as D (6 bases). Trimming pared 6 bases from V and 4 bases from J, leaving 15 bases between. Germline V CDR1 and CDR2: MNHNS, SASEGT. The CDR3 sequence is 14 residues long. The CDR3 is CASRRSGVGTEAFF. The DNA of the CDR3 is TGTGCCAGCAGGAGATCAGGGGTGGGCACTGAAGCTTTCTTT.